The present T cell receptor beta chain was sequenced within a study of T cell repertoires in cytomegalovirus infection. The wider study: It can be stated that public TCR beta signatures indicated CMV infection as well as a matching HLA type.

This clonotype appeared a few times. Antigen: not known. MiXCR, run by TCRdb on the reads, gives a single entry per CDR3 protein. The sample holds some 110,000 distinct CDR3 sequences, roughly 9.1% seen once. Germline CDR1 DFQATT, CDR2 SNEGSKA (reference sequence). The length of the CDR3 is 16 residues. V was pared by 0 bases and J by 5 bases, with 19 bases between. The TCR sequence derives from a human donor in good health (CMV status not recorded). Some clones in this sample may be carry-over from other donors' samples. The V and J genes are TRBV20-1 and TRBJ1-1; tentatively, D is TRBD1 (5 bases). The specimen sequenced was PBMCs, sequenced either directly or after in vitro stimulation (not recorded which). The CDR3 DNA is TGCAGTGCTAGAGATCCAAGAGACAATGGGGGGACTGAAGCTTTCTTT. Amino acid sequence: CSARDPRDNGGTEAFF.